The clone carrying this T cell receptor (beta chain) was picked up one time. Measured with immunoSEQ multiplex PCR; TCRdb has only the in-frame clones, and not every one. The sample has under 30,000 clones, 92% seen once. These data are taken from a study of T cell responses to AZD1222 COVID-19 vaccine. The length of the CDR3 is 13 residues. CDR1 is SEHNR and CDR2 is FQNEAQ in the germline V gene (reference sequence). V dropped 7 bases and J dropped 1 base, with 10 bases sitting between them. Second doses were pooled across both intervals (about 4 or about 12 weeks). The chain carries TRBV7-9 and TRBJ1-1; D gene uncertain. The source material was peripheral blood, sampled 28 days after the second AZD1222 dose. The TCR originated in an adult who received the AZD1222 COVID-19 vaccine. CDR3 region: CASNPGPNTEAFF. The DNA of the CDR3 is TGTGCCAGCAACCCCGGGCCGAACACTGAAGCTTTCTTT. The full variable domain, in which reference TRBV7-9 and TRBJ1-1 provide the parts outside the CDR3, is DTGVSQNPRHKITKRGQNVTFRCDPISEHNRLYWYRQTLGQGPEFLTYFQNEAQLEKSRLLSDRFSAERPKGSFSTLEIQRTEQGDSAMYLCASNPGPNTEAFFGQGTRLTVV.